This T cell receptor beta chain is drawn from a study of cytomegalovirus exposure and HLA in healthy donors. Per the germline V gene, CDR1 is MNHNY and CDR2 is SVGAGI (reference sequence). The ends lost 5 bases at V and 2 bases at J; junction bases unmatched: 2. This CDR3 has 14 amino acids. PCR amplification relied on 60 Vbeta primers (plus 13 Jbeta primers). The data were produced by immunoSEQ multiplex PCR, yet TCRdb's version contains in-frame clones alone and is incomplete. The data contain approximately 170,000 clones, 77% of them seen just once; the ten biggest clones take up around 3%. The rearrangement joins TRBV6-6 to TRBJ1-3; TRBD1 matches at 8 bases. The sequence was collected from a woman aged 40 to 55 in good health and CMV-seropositive. Sequenced input: PBMCs. The CDR3, as DNA: TGTGCCAGCAGTGGGACAGGCACTGGAAACACCATATATTTT. It is translated as CASSGTGTGNTIYF.